This T cell receptor (beta chain) comes out of a study of shared clonotypes between healthy human individuals. This clone appeared once. Only in-frame clones appear in the TCRdb table, and some are missing; sequencing was by immunoSEQ multiplex PCR. The profile shows around 1.9 million clones, around 95% of them singletons. CD45RO-negative, CCR7-positively selected cells formed the naive CD8 fraction, excluding terminally differentiated effector memory CD45RA+ cells. Per the germline V gene, CDR1 is MNHEY and CDR2 is SMNVEV (reference sequence). Trimming took off 5 bases at V and 7 bases at J, with 15 bases between the two ends. This CDR3 is 15 amino acids long.

The chain uses TRBV27 and TRBJ1-6, with no clear D. This receptor was taken from a man younger than 35 in good health. Some clones in this sample may be carry-over from other donors' samples. Input material: naive CD8+ T cells from PBMCs. The CDR3 region is CASSLGVEGNSPLHF. CDR3 sequence (DNA): TGTGCCAGCAGTCTCGGGGTGGAGGGCAATTCACCCCTCCACTTT.